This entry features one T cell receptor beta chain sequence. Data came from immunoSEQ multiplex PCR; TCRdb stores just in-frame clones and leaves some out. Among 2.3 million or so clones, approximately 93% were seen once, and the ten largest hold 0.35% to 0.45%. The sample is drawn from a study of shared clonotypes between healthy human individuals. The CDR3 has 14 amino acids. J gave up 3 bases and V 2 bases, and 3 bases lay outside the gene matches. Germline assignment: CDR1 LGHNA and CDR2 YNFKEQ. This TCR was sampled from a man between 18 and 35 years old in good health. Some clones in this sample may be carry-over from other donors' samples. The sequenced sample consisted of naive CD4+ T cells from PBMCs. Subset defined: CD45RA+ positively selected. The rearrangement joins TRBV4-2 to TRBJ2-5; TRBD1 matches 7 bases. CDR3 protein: CASSQRDSEETQYF. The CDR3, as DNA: TGTGCCAGCAGCCAAAGGGACAGCGAAGAGACCCAGTACTTC.